This TCR beta chain was sequenced for a study of patients and donors after allogeneic stem cell transplantation. TCRdb re-derived calls from the RT-PCR reads in MiXCR, one entry per CDR3 protein. Of fewer than 75,000 distinct CDR3 sequences in the sample, approximately 25% are singletons; the top ten hold about 30%. This receptor was obtained from a human donor who was either an allogeneic HSCT recipient or a stem cell or donor lymphocyte infusion donor (not recorded which). It is not recorded whose cells these are; they may come from a transplant donor. Material for sequencing was blood, either unsorted or a sorted T cell fraction (not recorded which).

This chain's CDR3 is CASSPRAITNEKLFF. CDR3 bases: TGTGCCAGCAGCCCAAGGGCCATAACTAATGAAAAACTGTTTTTT. The chain recombines TRBV7-2 with TRBJ1-4; D is undetermined. CDR3 length: 15 residues. Trimming pared 5 bases from V and 1 base from J, leaving 11 bases between. Germline lookup yields CDR1 SGHTA and CDR2 FQGNSA.